This T cell receptor beta chain was retrieved from a study of blood T cell repertoires in COVID-19. Background on the study: Spain, Italy and the United States supplied samples that represented acute and convalescent COVID-19. Sources were T cells, B-cell-depleted T cells, or PBMCs; the material itself was cDNA or gDNA.

Authors' processing steps: Amplification of reference gene primers was used by the study to estimate nucleated cell counts. Sequenced by immunoSEQ multiplex PCR; TCRdb stores in-frame clones only, minus some. V, J and clone size were drawn from that table, and D and trimming were deduced from the DNA. The sample includes hundreds of thousands of clones, about four fifths of them seen just once. The germline V gene encodes CDR1 SGHRS and CDR2 YFSETQ. V lost 3 bases and J lost 1, with 10 bases in between. This CDR3 is built from 14 residues. The gene calls are TRBV5-1 and TRBJ1-1; D gene unclear. The sequencing sample was made of peripheral blood. The TCR comes from an elderly woman with acute or convalescent COVID-19. CDR3 DNA sequence: TGCGCCAGCAGCTCGGACGGGAGGAACACTGAAGCTTTCTTT. Residues: CASSSDGRNTEAFF.